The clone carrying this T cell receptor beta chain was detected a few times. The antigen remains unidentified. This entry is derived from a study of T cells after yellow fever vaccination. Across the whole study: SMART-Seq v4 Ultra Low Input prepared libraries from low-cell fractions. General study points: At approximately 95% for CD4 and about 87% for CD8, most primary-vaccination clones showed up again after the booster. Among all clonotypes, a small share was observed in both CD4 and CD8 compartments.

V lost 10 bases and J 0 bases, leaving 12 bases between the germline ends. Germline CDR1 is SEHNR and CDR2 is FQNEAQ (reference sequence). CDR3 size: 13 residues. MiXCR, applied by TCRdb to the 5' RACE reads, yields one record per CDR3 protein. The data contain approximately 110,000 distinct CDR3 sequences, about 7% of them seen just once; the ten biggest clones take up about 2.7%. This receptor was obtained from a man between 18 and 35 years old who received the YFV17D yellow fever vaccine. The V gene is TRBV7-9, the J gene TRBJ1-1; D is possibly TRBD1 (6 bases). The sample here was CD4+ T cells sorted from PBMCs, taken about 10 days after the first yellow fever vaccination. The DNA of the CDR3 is TGTGCCACCATCGGACAGATGAACACTGAAGCTTTCTTT. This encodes CATIGQMNTEAFF.